Reported below is one TCR beta chain. The antigen is unknown. This sample is part of a study of identical twins. General study findings and limits: Twin pairs' shared out-of-frame alpha sequences were enriched in low generation probability.

CDR1 is MNHNS and CDR2 is SASEGT in the germline V gene. The CDR3 loop spans 15 amino acids. Between the trimmed V and J ends, which lost 6 bases and 5 bases, there was a span of 19 bases. Template switching created a universal primer site, and the cDNA included unique molecular identifiers. One entry per CDR3 protein results from TCRdb running MiXCR on the 5' RACE reads. Altogether around 650,000 distinct CDR3 sequences are present, 7.1% being singletons, with the ten largest covering over 1.5%. The same specimen was also included in a second study, on yellow fever vaccine responses in identical twins.

The rearrangement uses TRBV6-1 and TRBJ1-1; D ambiguous. The TCR originated in a woman between 18 and 30 years old in good health. Sequencing used PBMCs. CDR3 nucleotides: TGTGCCAGCAGCACCCCGAGGGAGGGTGGAACTGAAGCTTTCTTT. This gives the protein CASSTPREGGTEAFF.